The clone carrying this T cell receptor (beta chain) is classed as large. This sample was taken from a study of blood T cell repertoires in COVID-19. About the research overall: Samples representing acute and convalescent COVID-19 were sourced from the United States, Italy and Spain. T cells, B-cell-depleted T cells, or PBMCs provided the cDNA or gDNA that served as material.

As handled by the study authors: Amplification from reference gene primers served as the basis for estimated nucleated cell counts. Some clones are missing from TCRdb's copy, which holds only in-frame ones; the method was immunoSEQ multiplex PCR. V and J calls and clone size are as listed in that table; D and trimming were resolved from the DNA. The sample holds fewer than 60,000 clones; 87% are singletons and the top ten take around 10%. This CDR3 is built from 12 residues. V was clipped by 6 bases and J by 3 bases, with 6 bases between them. Sequenced material: peripheral blood. The rearrangement uses TRBV12-3 or TRBV12-4 and TRBJ1-5; D gene ambiguous. The sequence came from a human donor with acute or convalescent COVID-19. The donor label of this sample is uncertain. The CDR3 here is CASSDNNQPQHF. For the CDR3, the DNA is TGTGCCAGCAGCGACAACAATCAGCCCCAGCATTTT.